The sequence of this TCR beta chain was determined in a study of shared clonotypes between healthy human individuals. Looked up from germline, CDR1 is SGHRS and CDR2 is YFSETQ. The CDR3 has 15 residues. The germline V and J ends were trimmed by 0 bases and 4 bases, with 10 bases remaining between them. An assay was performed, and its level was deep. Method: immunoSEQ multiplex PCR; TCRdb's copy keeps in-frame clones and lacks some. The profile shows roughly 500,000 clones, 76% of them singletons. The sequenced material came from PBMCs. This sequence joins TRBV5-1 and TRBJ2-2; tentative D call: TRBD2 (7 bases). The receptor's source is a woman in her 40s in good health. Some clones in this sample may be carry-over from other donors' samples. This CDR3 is CASSLAGGATGELFF. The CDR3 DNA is TGCGCCAGCAGCTTGGCTGGGGGGGCCACCGGGGAGCTGTTTTTT.